This is a list of T cell receptor beta chains from one sample in a study of T cell responses to AZD1222 COVID-19 vaccine. Profiled with immunoSEQ multiplex PCR; TCRdb holds only in-frame clones, not every one. The table shows about 190,000 clones, with around 92% occurring only once. The input for sequencing was peripheral blood, taken on day 0 of AZD1222 vaccination. The receptors originated from an adult in good health. CDR3s include the opening cysteine and the closing phenylalanine or tryptophan. Each record gives: J gene, V gene, D gene, clone size, CDR3 DNA, CDR3 protein. The D gene is left open where the match is weak. Clone sizes are given selectively: once, few, many, or a class where the clone is expanded.

TRBJ2-3,TRBV2,NA,NA,TGTGCCAGCACCCAGGAGTCGGGTGGGGATACGCAGTATTTT,CASTQESGGDTQYF
TRBJ2-3,TRBV7-9,NA,NA,TGTGCCAGCAGCCAACAGCCCAAACTTAGCACAGATACGCAGTATTTT,CASSQQPKLSTDTQYF
TRBJ1-2,TRBV29-1,NA,many,TGCAGCGTTGAAGGGGGTGGTGGTTGGACCTTC,CSVEGGGGWTF
TRBJ1-1,TRBV29-1,NA,NA,TGCAGCGTTGTACAGGTGAACACTGAAGCTTTCTTT,CSVVQVNTEAFF
TRBJ1-2,TRBV5-1,NA,NA,TGCGCCAGCAGTTCTGACATTAACTATGGCTACACCTTC,CASSSDINYGYTF
TRBJ1-1,TRBV2,NA,few,TGTGCCAGCAGTGAACCGACTTTCTTT,CASSEPTFF
TRBJ2-7,TRBV7-2,TRBD2,NA,TGTGCCAGCAGCTTAGCTAGCGGGGGACAATACGAGCAGTACTTC,CASSLASGGQYEQYF
TRBJ2-3,TRBV5-4,NA,NA,TGTGCCAGCAGCTTGGCTGGGGGCCGGACAGATACGCAGTATTTT,CASSLAGGRTDTQYF
TRBJ1-6,TRBV20-1,NA,NA,TGCAGTGCTAGTATTGCAGGCGCGATCGAGTTGCCCCTCCACTTT,CSASIAGAIELPLHF
TRBJ2-7,TRBV5-1,NA,NA,TGCGCCAGCAGCTTGGGGGGGACCCTGCGGGAGCAGTACTTC,CASSLGGTLREQYF
TRBJ2-7,TRBV20-1,TRBD1,NA,TGCAGTGCTAGTGGGGACAGGCACGAGCAGTACTTC,CSASGDRHEQYF
TRBJ2-1,TRBV9,NA,once,TGTGCCAGCAGCTTGAGCTCCTACAATGAGCAGTTCTTC,CASSLSSYNEQFF
TRBJ1-2,TRBV5-1,NA,NA,TGCGCCAGCAGCTTGCCCGGGACGGGCTATGGCTACACCTTC,CASSLPGTGYGYTF
TRBJ1-5,TRBV3-1/TRBV3-2,NA,NA,TGTGCCAGCAGCCATAGTAGGGGGGTACAGCCCCAGCATTTT,CASSHSRGVQPQHF
TRBJ2-7,TRBV18,NA,NA,TGTGCCAGCTCATCGCCAGACAGTTACGAGCAGTACTTC,CASSSPDSYEQYF
TRBJ1-4,TRBV7-8,NA,NA,TGTGCCAGCAGCCGTGGACGGAATAATGAAAAACTGTTTTTT,CASSRGRNNEKLFF
TRBJ1-1,TRBV27,TRBD1,NA,TGTGCCAGCAGTTGGACAGGGATGAACACTGAAGCTTTCTTT,CASSWTGMNTEAFF
TRBJ2-6,TRBV11-2,NA,NA,TGTGCTCTCGTTGGGGCCAACGTCCTGACTTTC,CALVGANVLTF
TRBJ1-5,TRBV6-1,NA,NA,TGTGCCAGCAGTGAAGGTCCCCAGCATTTT,CASSEGPQHF
TRBJ1-5,TRBV6-5,NA,NA,TGTGCCAGCGAAGGGAACCCCCAAGGGCAGCCCCAGCATTTT,CASEGNPQGQPQHF
TRBJ2-3,TRBV7-6,TRBD2,NA,TGTGCCAGCAGCCCCTCACCCGGGACTAGCATAGCGGATACGCAGTATTTT,CASSPSPGTSIADTQYF
TRBJ2-1,TRBV7-6,NA,NA,TGTGCCAGCAGCTTATACTCGGGGTCGAGCTCCTACAATGAGCAGTTCTTC,CASSLYSGSSSYNEQFF
TRBJ1-1,TRBV6-2/TRBV6-3,NA,NA,TGTGCCAGCAGTCCCAGGGTTACTGAAGCTTTCTTT,CASSPRVTEAFF
TRBJ2-2,TRBV7-9,NA,NA,TGTGCCAGCAGCTCCTCGAGGCACCGGGACGTAAGGAACTCCGGGGAGCTGTTTTTT,CASSSSRHRDVRNSGELFF
TRBJ1-4,TRBV7-9,NA,NA,TGTGCCAGCAGCCGAGCGCGGGGCCTCAATGAAAAACTGTTTTTT,CASSRARGLNEKLFF
TRBJ2-7,TRBV7-2,NA,few,TGTGCCAGCAGCTTAGCTGAACCTCCCTACGAGCAGTACTTC,CASSLAEPPYEQYF
TRBJ1-3,TRBV9,TRBD1,NA,TGTGCCAGCAGCGTAGGGGGGACAGGGGAGGTTGGAAACACCATATATTTT,CASSVGGTGEVGNTIYF
TRBJ1-6,TRBV7-2,NA,NA,TGTGCCAGCAGCTTAGTCGGCAGTAATTCACCCCTCCACTTT,CASSLVGSNSPLHF
TRBJ2-6,TRBV3-1/TRBV3-2,NA,NA,TGTGCCAGCAGCCAGGGGAGGACAGAGCTTGCTGGGGCCAACGTCCTGACTTTC,CASSQGRTELAGANVLTF
TRBJ2-5,TRBV3-1/TRBV3-2,NA,few,TGTGCCAGCAGCCAAGATCTTGACCCGCGGCAGACCCAGTACTTC,CASSQDLDPRQTQYF
TRBJ1-3,TRBV7-2,NA,NA,TGTGCCAGCAGCTTCTATGGGGGATCTGGAAACACCATATATTTT,CASSFYGGSGNTIYF
TRBJ2-7,TRBV6-6,NA,NA,TGTGCCAGCAGTTCGTCAAGGGTCTGGTACGAGCAGTACTTC,CASSSSRVWYEQYF
TRBJ1-2,TRBV27,NA,once,TGTGCCAGCGGGGCCGTATCTCCCTATGGCTACACCTTC,CASGAVSPYGYTF
TRBJ1-2,TRBV19,NA,few,TGTGCCAGTAGTCCCGAACAGGGTTACTATGGCTACACCTTC,CASSPEQGYYGYTF
TRBJ1-6,TRBV7-3,NA,NA,TGTGCCAGCAGCCCCCTCAACTATAATTCACCCCTCCACTTT,CASSPLNYNSPLHF
TRBJ1-5,TRBV18,NA,NA,TGTGCCAGCTCACCACAGGGAAATGGCAATCAGCCCCAGCATTTT,CASSPQGNGNQPQHF
TRBJ2-7,TRBV27,NA,NA,TGTGCCAGCAGTTTCTCCCCCAGCCACACCTCCTACGAGCAGTACTTC,CASSFSPSHTSYEQYF
TRBJ1-6,TRBV19,NA,once,TGTGCCAGTAGTATTGGAGATTCACCCCTCCACTTT,CASSIGDSPLHF
TRBJ1-3,TRBV13,NA,NA,TGTGCCAGCAGCTTAGGGTTCCTTTCGGCTTTCTCTGGAAACACCATATATTTT,CASSLGFLSAFSGNTIYF
TRBJ2-4,TRBV27,NA,NA,TGTGCCAGCAGTTACGGCGGGTCACAAAACATTCAGTACTTC,CASSYGGSQNIQYF
TRBJ1-1,TRBV6-2/TRBV6-3,NA,once,TGTGCCAGCAGTTCCCCTCAGGGTTGGGGCGAAGCTTTCTTT,CASSSPQGWGEAFF
TRBJ2-3,TRBV2,NA,NA,TGTGCCAGCAGTGCTAGCACAGATACGCAGTATTTT,CASSASTDTQYF
TRBJ2-1,TRBV6-6,TRBD1,once,TGTGCCAGCCTCGGGACAGGCAGCGACTCCTACAATGAGCAGTTCTTC,CASLGTGSDSYNEQFF
TRBJ2-7,TRBV28,NA,NA,TGTGCCAGCAGCCCAGGGGGAGGCTACGAGCAGTACTTC,CASSPGGGYEQYF